The present T cell receptor beta chain was sequenced within a study of cytomegalovirus exposure and HLA in healthy donors. On this clone: What it binds is unknown.

V lost 4 bases, J lost 3 bases, and 6 bases stayed unmatched. Germline CDR1 and CDR2: SGHDT and YYEEEE. CDR3 length equals 15 residues. Findings and limits, study-wide: Accurate prediction of HLA-A and HLA-B alleles (for most subjects) was reportedly achieved from TCR beta sequences.

Both 60 Vbeta primers and 13 Jbeta primers went into the PCR. Only in-frame clones appear in the TCRdb table, and some are missing; sequencing was by immunoSEQ multiplex PCR. The sample holds about 50,000 clones; roughly 80% are singletons and the top ten take 2.7%. Sequenced input: PBMCs. The sequence was collected from a middle-aged woman in good health and CMV-seropositive. This chain joins TRBV5-6 and TRBJ2-5; 10 nucleotides match TRBD1. The CDR3 region has the DNA TGTGCCAGCAGCCGGGCCGGGACAGGGGAAGAGACCCAGTACTTC. This encodes CASSRAGTGEETQYF.